A single sample gave rise to the 10 T cell receptor beta chains below, sequenced in a study of blood T cell repertoires in COVID-19. Clones were sequenced by immunoSEQ multiplex PCR, and TCRdb holds only the in-frame ones, with some missing. Of about 160,000 clones listed, approximately 80% are singletons. Sequenced material: PBMCs or T cells enriched from blood (not recorded which). The origin of the receptors is a man between 40 and 49 years old who had recovered from COVID-19.

In this sample, this clone turned up a few times. This chain uses TRBV12-3 or TRBV12-4 with TRBJ1-1; D gene unclear. V was trimmed by 3 bases and J by 4 bases, leaving 6 bases between them. The CDR3 sequence is 12 residues long. The DNA for the CDR3 is TGTGCCAGCAGTTTTGCAGGCACTGAAGCTTTCTTT. Its protein product is CASSFAGTEAFF.

This chain links TRBV9 with TRBJ1-6; TRBD1 aligns across 7 bases. The V gene end was trimmed by 6 bases and the J gene end by 0 bases; junction bases not matched to a gene: 9. Germline CDR1 reads SGDLS; CDR2 reads YYNGEE. CDR3 length: 17 residues. The CDR3 region has the DNA TGTGCCAGCAATCGGGACAGCGGGAGCTCCTATAATTCACCCCTCCACTTT. The encoded protein is CASNRDSGSSYNSPLHF.

This clone was counted a few times. This same CDR3 is encoded by further DNA sequences in the sample. J is TRBJ1-1 and V is TRBV9; maybe TRBD1 (6 bases). Germline CDR1 and CDR2: SGDLS and YYNGEE. V was trimmed by 0 bases and J by 1 base, leaving 10 bases between them. There are 15 residues in the CDR3. CDR3 residues: CASSVGGQRNTEAFF. CDR3 coding DNA: TGTGCCAGCAGCGTAGGAGGACAGAGGAACACTGAAGCTTTCTTT.

The V gene is TRBV6-5, the J gene TRBJ2-7; D is possibly TRBD2 (6 bases). In germline, CDR1 is MNHEY, CDR2 SVGAGI. V was pared by 5 bases and J by 6 bases, with 11 bases between. This CDR3 is built from 12 residues. CDR3 amino acids: CASSRGGTEQYF. The DNA for the CDR3 is TGTGCCAGCAGTCGAGGCGGGACCGAGCAGTACTTC.

The V gene is TRBV5-1, the J gene TRBJ2-1; 7 positions match TRBD2. The CDR3 extends over 13 amino acids. V trimming: 5 bases; J trimming: 9 bases; junction bases outside the gene matches: 8. The germline CDR1 and CDR2 sequences are SGHRS and YFSETQ. The CDR3 spells CASRGGKSGEQFF. Here the CDR3 DNA reads TGCGCCAGCAGGGGGGGGAAGAGTGGTGAGCAGTTCTTC.

The V call is TRBV7-6, the J call TRBJ2-7, with 8 nucleotides matching TRBD1. V was clipped by 3 bases and J by 3 bases; unmatched bases: 7. The CDR3 sequence is 15 residues long. The germline CDR1 and CDR2 sequences are SGHVS and FNYEAQ. Here the CDR3 DNA reads TGTGCCAGCAGCTTGACAGGGGATAGTGGCTACGAGCAGTACTTC. It is translated as CASSLTGDSGYEQYF.

The chain uses TRBV3-1 (or the pseudogene TRBV3-2) and TRBJ1-2; no firm D call. The CDR3 extends over 13 amino acids. V lost 1 base to trimming and J lost 6 bases, with 9 bases between them. CDR1 is LGHDT, CDR2 YNNKEL, per germline (reference sequence). The DNA of the CDR3 is TGTGCCAGCAGCCAAGGCGATTTTGATGGCTACACCTTC. Its translation: CASSQGDFDGYTF.

This clone was detected a few times. The rearrangement uses TRBV19 and TRBJ1-1, with D possibly being TRBD1 (5 bases). V lost 0 bases to trimming and J lost 4 bases, with 12 bases between them. The CDR3 has 15 residues. Germline values: CDR1 LNHDA, CDR2 SQIVND (reference sequence). The CDR3 DNA follows: TGTGCCAGTAGTATAGATCTTAGGGGAGGCACTGAAGCTTTCTTT. Translation: CASSIDLRGGTEAFF. The variable domain in full, completed from reference TRBV19 and TRBJ1-1, reads DGGITQSPKYLFRKEGQNVTLSCEQNLNHDAMYWYRQDPGQGLRLIYYSQIVNDFQKGDIAEGYSVSREKKESFPLTVTSAQKNPTAFYLCASSIDLRGGTEAFFGQGTRLTVV.

The chain uses TRBV6-5 and TRBJ1-1; D is possibly TRBD1 (5 bases). The CDR3 has 12 amino acids. Trimming shortened V by 6 bases and J by 3 bases, and 8 bases separated the two germline ends. Germline-derived CDR1 and CDR2 are MNHEY and SVGAGI. CDR3 sequence (DNA): TGTGCCAGCAGCCGGGGGGACACTGAAGCTTTCTTT. Residues: CASSRGDTEAFF.

The gene calls are TRBV15 and TRBJ2-1, with 7 positions matching TRBD1. Germline V gene data show CDR1 as LNHNV and CDR2 as YYDKDF (reference sequence). The J segment lost 2 bases and the V segment lost 1 base, leaving 5 bases of the junction unmatched. This CDR3 spans 16 amino acids. This CDR3 reads CATSRGQGTPYNEQFF. The CDR3 coding sequence is TGTGCCACCAGCAGAGGACAGGGAACCCCCTACAATGAGCAGTTCTTC.